These 23 T cell receptor beta chains came from one sample sequenced in a study of graft-versus-host responses after intestinal transplantation. Data came from immunoSEQ multiplex PCR; TCRdb stores just in-frame clones and leaves some out. The table shows about 39,000 clones, with approximately 93% occurring only once. Material: PBMCs, obtained almost 750 days after intestinal transplantation. These receptors all stem from a human patient who received an intestinal transplant, so some T cells may come from the graft donor.

The CDR3 DNA follows: TGTGCCAGCAGCCCGGGACAAACTAATGAGCAGTTCTTC. It encodes CASSPGQTNEQFF. V is TRBV13 and J is TRBJ2-1; D might be TRBD1 (6 bases). The CDR3 loop spans 13 amino acids. Germline V CDR1 and CDR2: PRHDT, FYEKMQ (reference sequence). The germline V and J ends were trimmed by 5 bases and 7 bases, with 12 bases remaining between them.

The chain has TRBV7-9 and TRBJ2-7; 8 nucleotides agree with TRBD1. The CDR3 loop spans 13 amino acids. Germline V gene data show CDR1 as SEHNR and CDR2 as FQNEAQ (reference sequence). The V gene end was trimmed by 5 bases and the J gene end by 3 bases; junction bases not matched to a gene: 3. The CDR3 spells CASSHGQGYEQYF. The CDR3 DNA reads as TGTGCCAGCAGCCACGGACAGGGCTACGAGCAGTACTTC.

The V call is TRBV7-9, the J call TRBJ2-7; 9 bases fit TRBD1. The germline V gene has CDR1 SEHNR and CDR2 FQNEAQ (reference sequence). The V gene end was trimmed by 5 bases and the J gene end by 3 bases; junction bases not matched to a gene: 8. The CDR3 sequence is 15 residues long. The chain's CDR3 is CASSVTGTGYYEQYF. Here the CDR3 DNA reads TGTGCCAGCAGCGTAACCGGGACAGGGTACTACGAGCAGTACTTC.

The chain has TRBV29-1 and TRBJ2-1, with a weak D call TRBD2 (5 bases). The germline V gene encodes CDR1 SQVTM and CDR2 ANQGSEA. The V end was cut by 7 bases, the J end by 8 bases, with 18 bases between. The CDR3 contains 13 residues. The CDR3 region has the DNA TGCAGCGCCGACGGCCTCCCCGGGGATGAGCAGTTCTTC. Its protein product is CSADGLPGDEQFF.

The gene calls are TRBV6-1 and TRBJ2-7, with D possibly TRBD2 on 5 matching bases. The V end was cut by 5 bases, the J end by 5 bases, with 16 bases between. The CDR3 extends over 14 amino acids. The germline gives CDR1 MNHNS, CDR2 SASEGT. In DNA, the CDR3 is TGTGCCAGCAGTCCCGCGGGCTCCGTCAACGAGCAGTACTTC. Its protein product is CASSPAGSVNEQYF.

This clone has a handful of counts. The chain joins TRBV5-1 to TRBJ2-7; the D gene is possibly TRBD1 (5 bases). V was cut by 4 bases and J by 3 bases, with 11 bases left in between. This CDR3 region has 13 residues. CDR1 and CDR2 (germline): SGHRS, YFSETQ. Written as DNA, the CDR3 is TGCGCCAGCAGCCCGGACACCCTCTACGAGCAGTACTTC. It is translated as CASSPDTLYEQYF.

The chain uses TRBV12-2 and TRBJ2-4. TRBV12-2 is a listed pseudogene. The CDR3 covers 17 residues. As DNA, the CDR3 is TGTGCAAGTCGCTTAGAAGGGGGGCTGCTAGCCAAAAACATTCAGTACTTC. Translated: CASRLEGGLLAKNIQYF.

This clone appeared a single time. The chain employs TRBV10-2 and TRBJ2-5; D unclear. The CDR3 spans 13 residues. Trimming took off 1 base at V and 1 base at J, with 4 bases between the two ends. The germline V gene has CDR1 WSHSY and CDR2 SAAADI. Written as DNA, the CDR3 is TGCGCCAGCAGTGAGTTTGCCCAAGAGACCCAGTACTTC. Its protein product is CASSEFAQETQYF.

The rearrangement uses TRBV6-5 and TRBJ2-7; maybe TRBD2 (6 bases). V was shortened by 6 bases and J by 3 bases, with 15 bases between the two germline ends. The germline V gene encodes CDR1 MNHEY and CDR2 SVGAGI. The CDR3 is made up of 14 amino acids. In DNA, the CDR3 is TGTGCCAGCAGCTACCGGGAGTTGGGCTACGAGCAGTACTTC. It is translated as CASSYRELGYEQYF.

V gene TRBV21-1 combines with J gene TRBJ2-3; the table gives TRBD2 as D, unverified against the DNA. TRBV21-1 is designated a pseudogene. This CDR3 comprises 11 residues. In DNA, the CDR3 is TGTGCCAGCGGGGGGGGAGATACGCAGTATTTT. Amino acids: CASGGGDTQYF.

This chain connects TRBV6-4 to TRBJ1-1; D is unclear. Germline CDR1 reads MRHNA; CDR2 reads SNTAGT. The CDR3 extends over 15 amino acids. Trimming removed 0 bases at V and 1 base at J, with 9 bases between. As DNA, the CDR3 is TGTGCCAGCAGTGACTCCCGCAGTCAGAACACTGAAGCTTTCTTT. It translates to CASSDSRSQNTEAFF.

The chain couples TRBV6-6 to TRBJ2-7; the D is unclear. Deletions cut 5 bases from V and 5 bases from J, with 7 bases between. The CDR3 is 11 amino acids. In germline, CDR1 is MNHNY, CDR2 SVGAGI (reference sequence). The CDR3 nucleotides are TGTGCCAGCAGTAATTCAAACGAGCAGTACTTC. Translation: CASSNSNEQYF.

This clone has only one observation. This chain links TRBV27 with TRBJ2-7; TRBD2 agrees at 7 bases. Germline CDR1 and CDR2: MNHEY and SMNVEV (reference sequence). V shed 5 bases, J shed 0 bases, and the junction held 7 bases outside the gene matches. This CDR3 is built from 15 residues. DNA for the CDR3: TGTGCCAGCAGTCCCGGGACTACCGCCTCCTACGAGCAGTACTTC. This encodes CASSPGTTASYEQYF.

The rearrangement uses TRBV2 and TRBJ1-6; no clear D. Trimming stripped 7 bases from V and 6 bases from J, with 7 bases between. This CDR3 is built from 12 residues. The germline gives CDR1 SNHLY, CDR2 FYNNEI. CDR3 DNA sequence: TGTGCCAGCAAAGAGCCTAATTCACCCCTCCACTTT. It translates to CASKEPNSPLHF.

The gene calls are TRBV9 and TRBJ2-2; D is unclear. Germline V gene lookup returns CDR1 SGDLS and CDR2 YYNGEE. The CDR3 length is 16 residues. V was shortened by 0 bases and J by 4 bases, with 13 bases between the two germline ends. CDR3 DNA sequence: TGTGCCAGCAGCGTAGAATCGCTCGGCGGCACCGGGGAGCTGTTTTTT. As protein: CASSVESLGGTGELFF. Full variable domain (remainder filled in from reference TRBV9 and TRBJ2-2): DSGVTQTPKHLITATGQRVTLRCSPRSGDLSVYWYQQSLDQGLQFLIQYYNGEERAKGNILERFSAQQFPDLHSELNLSSLELGDSALYFCASSVESLGGTGELFFGEGSRLTVL.

The chain carries TRBV5-1 and TRBJ1-1; 7 bases agree with TRBD1. CDR3 length: 20 amino acids. Germline V gene lookup returns CDR1 SGHRS and CDR2 YFSETQ. The V gene end was trimmed by 4 bases and the J gene end by 0 bases; junction bases not matched to a gene: 21. CDR3 DNA sequence: TGCGCCAGCAGCCCTATTCATCTTCCGGGACAGCAAAAAATGAACACTGAAGCTTTCTTT. Translated, it gives CASSPIHLPGQQKMNTEAFF.

V usage is TRBV5-4 and J usage is TRBJ2-7; D is possibly TRBD2 (5 bases). The CDR3 loop spans 11 amino acids. From germline, CDR1 is SGHNT and CDR2 YYREEE (reference sequence). Trimming pared 10 bases from V and 4 bases from J, leaving 12 bases between. This chain's CDR3 is CAVRGIYEQYF. The DNA for the CDR3 is TGTGCCGTCCGGGGAATATACGAGCAGTACTTC.

This chain joins TRBV6-6 and TRBJ2-3; D is unresolved. Germline V CDR1 and CDR2: MNHNY, SVGAGI (reference sequence). The CDR3 covers 14 residues. V gave up 2 bases and J gave up 1 base, with 7 bases separating them. CDR3 in DNA: TGTGCCAGCAGTTACCCAGAACGCACAGATACGCAGTATTTT. Protein product: CASSYPERTDTQYF.

The rearrangement joins TRBV5-6 to TRBJ1-6; D perhaps matches TRBD1 (6 bases). The CDR3 is made up of 17 amino acids. From germline, CDR1 is SGHDT and CDR2 YYEEEE. Trimming removed 7 bases from V and 10 bases from J, with 27 bases in between. CDR3 protein: CASPGELGGGVGSPLHF. DNA for the CDR3: TGTGCCAGCCCCGGCGAATTAGGGGGAGGGGTGGGGTCACCCCTCCACTTT.

J is TRBJ1-1 and V is TRBV27, with D possibly being TRBD1 (5 bases). The CDR3 is 15 residues long. V was shortened by 6 bases and J by 4 bases, with 18 bases between the two germline ends. In germline, CDR1 is MNHEY, CDR2 SMNVEV (reference sequence). In DNA form, the CDR3 reads TGTGCCAGCAGCCAATATACGGGACGGGGCACTGAAGCTTTCTTT. This codes for CASSQYTGRGTEAFF.

The rearrangement links TRBV13 to TRBJ1-2; 7 bases line up with TRBD1. After removal of 4 bases from V and 2 bases from J, the junction contained 7 bases not matched to a gene. CDR1 and CDR2 (germline): PRHDT, FYEKMQ (reference sequence). The CDR3 length is 15 residues. The CDR3 coding sequence is TGTGCCAGCAGCTCCGGGACAGACCTCAACTATGGCTACACCTTC. Translating gives CASSSGTDLNYGYTF.

In this sample, this clone turned up once. The chain recombines TRBV19 with TRBJ1-6; 8 positions match TRBD1. The CDR3 spans 14 residues. The junction had 5 bases not matched to a gene; V was cut back by 6 bases and J by 7 bases. The germline gives CDR1 LNHDA, CDR2 SQIVND (reference sequence). The CDR3 nucleotides are TGTGCCAGTAGCCGCAGGACAGGGAATTCACCCCTCCACTTT. Encoded protein: CASSRRTGNSPLHF.

This sequence joins TRBV21-1 and TRBJ2-7; the D segment call TRBD1 is taken from the table without a DNA check. TRBV21-1 is recorded as a pseudogene. The CDR3 contains 13 residues. CDR3 in amino acids: CASSSGQDYEQYF. In DNA, the CDR3 is TGTGCCAGCAGCTCGGGACAGGACTACGAGCAGTACTTC.